This entry lists 27 T cell receptor beta chains sequenced from one sample in a study of T-cell reconstitution after alpha-beta-depleted transplantation in children. TCRbeta library construction was performed incorporating unique molecular identifiers. TCRdb fed the PCR reads into MiXCR, producing one record per CDR3 protein. This repertoire shows about 540,000 distinct CDR3 sequences, about a sixth found once; its top ten account for 3.3%. This sample comprised PBMCs from the stem cell graft donor, obtained from the stem cell graft. These receptors originate from a human donor who donated a stem cell graft to a child with acute lymphoblastic leukemia.

This clonotype was observed once. The chain has TRBV18 and TRBJ2-1, with D uncertain. The CDR3 has 14 residues. CDR1 is KGHSH, CDR2 LQKENI, per germline. Trimming left V 0 bases short and J 2 bases short, with 5 bases between. CDR3 residues: CASSPPTAYNEQFF. The CDR3 nucleotides are TGTGCCAGCTCACCACCAACAGCCTACAATGAGCAGTTCTTC.

The sample holds a few counts of this clonotype. The rearrangement links TRBV4-1 to TRBJ2-1; 8 bases line up with TRBD1. CDR3 length equals 17 residues. The J segment lost 4 bases and the V segment lost 2 bases, leaving 10 bases of the junction unmatched. In germline, CDR1 is MGHRA, CDR2 YSYEKL. DNA for the CDR3: TGCGCCAGCAGCCAAATATCCGGACAGGGCGTTTACAATGAGCAGTTCTTC. Amino acids: CASSQISGQGVYNEQFF.

The chain has TRBV2 and TRBJ2-5, with D tentatively TRBD1 or TRBD2 (5 bases each). This CDR3 has 14 amino acids. Trimming took off 6 bases at V and 7 bases at J, with 18 bases between the two ends. CDR1 and CDR2 from the germline V gene are SNHLY and FYNNEI. DNA of the CDR3: TGTGCCAGCAGCGGACGGGACGGGCGGGTGACCCAGTACTTC. The encoded protein is CASSGRDGRVTQYF. Full variable domain (outside the CDR3, taken from reference TRBV2 and TRBJ2-5): EPEVTQTPSHQVTQMGQEVILRCVPISNHLYFYWYRQILGQKVEFLVSFYNNEISEKSEIFDDQFSVERPDGSNFTLKIRSTKLEDSAMYFCASSGRDGRVTQYFGPGTRLLVL.

This clonotype was counted many times. This chain uses TRBV12-5 with TRBJ2-3, with 7 bases fitting TRBD2. Per the germline V gene, CDR1 is LGHNT and CDR2 is FRNRAP. The CDR3 extends over 15 amino acids. The ends lost 7 bases at V and 5 bases at J; junction bases unmatched: 12. CDR3 nucleotide sequence: TGTGCTAGTGCCTCCTCCGGGGGGTTAGGAGATACGCAGTATTTT. It codes for CASASSGGLGDTQYF.

This chain connects TRBV7-9 to TRBJ1-5; a possible D gene is TRBD1 (6 bases). The CDR3 covers 14 residues. Germline V lookup: CDR1 SEHNR, CDR2 FQNEAQ (reference sequence). The V end lost 5 bases, the J end lost 5 bases, and 13 bases lay between the germline ends. Written as DNA, the CDR3 is TGTGCCAGCAGCCCTACAGGGTTGGATCAGCCCCAGCATTTT. It specifies CASSPTGLDQPQHF.

This clonotype was found a few times. The rearrangement uses TRBV15 and TRBJ2-7; D is perhaps TRBD2 (5 bases). Germline CDR1 is LNHNV and CDR2 is YYDKDF (reference sequence). The CDR3 sequence is 12 residues long. Between the trimmed V and J ends, which lost 7 bases and 6 bases, there was a span of 13 bases. CDR3: CATIGGRGEQYF. The CDR3 DNA is TGTGCCACCATCGGTGGACGGGGCGAGCAGTACTTC.

The chain couples TRBV27 to TRBJ1-1; no firm D call. V lost 0 bases and J lost 4, with 18 bases in between. Germline CDR1 reads MNHEY; CDR2 reads SMNVEV (reference sequence). This CDR3 has 17 residues. CDR3 bases: TGTGCCAGCAGTTTATCAGGATCGACTGTCCTGGGCACTGAAGCTTTCTTT. Protein product: CASSLSGSTVLGTEAFF.

This clonotype has only a few counts. This rearrangement joins TRBV29-1 to TRBJ2-7, with 8 bases identical to TRBD1. The J segment lost 0 bases and the V segment lost 2 bases, leaving 3 bases of the junction unmatched. This CDR3 has 14 residues. Germline V gene sequence: CDR1 SQVTM, CDR2 ANQGSEA. The CDR3 nucleotides are TGCAGCGTTGAACCGGGACAGGACTCCTACGAGCAGTACTTC. Translating it yields CSVEPGQDSYEQYF.

The chain carries TRBV15 and TRBJ2-1, with D possibly matching TRBD2 (5 bases). Germline values: CDR1 LNHNV, CDR2 YYDKDF (reference sequence). V lost 0 bases and J 0 bases, leaving 9 bases between the germline ends. The CDR3 contains 16 residues. DNA of the CDR3: TGTGCCACCAGCAGAGATCTAGGGAGCTCCTACAATGAGCAGTTCTTC. Translation gives CATSRDLGSSYNEQFF. Supplemented by reference TRBV15 and TRBJ2-1, the full variable domain reads DAMVIQNPRYQVTQFGKPVTLSCSQTLNHNVMYWYQQKSSQAPKLLFHYYDKDFNNEADTPDNFQSRRPNTSFCFLDIRSPGLGDTAMYLCATSRDLGSSYNEQFFGPGTRLTVL.

There are a few counts of this clonotype. The V gene is TRBV6-1, the J gene TRBJ2-7; 10 nucleotides line up with TRBD2. This CDR3 is built from 14 residues. The ends lost 4 bases at V and 5 bases at J; junction bases unmatched: 5. CDR1 MNHNS and CDR2 SASEGT come from the germline V gene. CDR3 residues: CASSASGSHHEQYF. CDR3 in DNA: TGTGCCAGCAGTGCTAGCGGGAGTCACCACGAGCAGTACTTC.

This clonotype turned up a few times. This chain links TRBV10-3 with TRBJ2-7; D possibly corresponds to TRBD2 (5 bases). CDR1 is ENHRY and CDR2 is SYGVKD in the germline V gene. The CDR3 consists of 13 residues. V was cut by 4 bases and J by 5 bases, with 12 bases left in between. The chain's CDR3 is CAISVAVGNEQYF. The CDR3 region has the DNA TGTGCCATCAGTGTCGCCGTCGGGAACGAGCAGTACTTC.

The chain recombines TRBV6-1 with TRBJ2-1; 7 positions agree with TRBD2. The CDR3 length is 14 residues. Per germline, CDR1 MNHNS and CDR2 SASEGT. After removal of 6 bases from V and 2 bases from J, the junction contained 4 bases not matched to a gene. As DNA, the CDR3 is TGTGCCAGCAGCAGCGGGATGACCTACAATGAGCAGTTCTTC. Residues: CASSSGMTYNEQFF.

J is TRBJ2-3 and V is TRBV25-1, with a tentative D call TRBD2 (5 bases). This CDR3 region has 12 residues. Germline assignment: CDR1 MGHDK and CDR2 SYGVNS. The V gene lost 6 bases and the J gene lost 4 bases, with 8 bases spanning the gap. The CDR3 spells CASRLDADTQYF. The CDR3 DNA reads TGTGCCAGCAGACTAGACGCAGATACGCAGTATTTT.

This clonotype was observed a handful of times. V gene TRBV13 combines with J gene TRBJ2-7; 9 bases agree with TRBD1. This CDR3 has 15 amino acids. V lost 6 bases to trimming and J lost 3 bases; unmatched junction nucleotides: 9. The V gene's germline CDR1 is PRHDT and CDR2 FYEKMQ (reference sequence). CDR3 amino acids: CASRETGTGNYEQYF. CDR3 bases: TGTGCCAGCAGGGAAACCGGGACAGGGAACTACGAGCAGTACTTC.

This clonotype was recorded a few times. The CDR3 loop is CASGPADSPYEQYF. The DNA for the CDR3 is TGTGCTAGTGGCCCCGCGGACAGCCCCTACGAGCAGTACTTC. The rearrangement joins TRBV12-5 to TRBJ2-7, with D possibly being TRBD1 (6 bases). Trimming removed 6 bases at V and 2 bases at J, with 14 bases between. This CDR3 region has 14 residues. The germline CDR1 and CDR2 sequences are LGHNT and FRNRAP. Full variable domain (missing parts from reference TRBV12-5 and TRBJ2-7): DARVTQTPRHKVTEMGQEVTMRCQPILGHNTVFWYRQTMMQGLELLAYFRNRAPLDDSGMPKDRFSAEMPDATLATLKIQPSEPRDSAVYFCASGPADSPYEQYFGPGTRLTVT.

The chain couples TRBV10-3 to TRBJ2-7; D uncertain. Germline V gene sequence: CDR1 ENHRY, CDR2 SYGVKD. This CDR3 comprises 14 residues. V gave up 2 bases and J gave up 5 bases, with 13 bases separating them. In nucleotides, the CDR3 is TGTGCCATCAGTGAGGCCCCGATAGGGAACGAGCAGTACTTC. Protein: CAISEAPIGNEQYF.

There are a few counts of this clonotype. This sequence joins TRBV7-9 and TRBJ2-7; D gene unclear. The CDR3 runs 12 residues. Trimming shortened V by 3 bases and J by 7 bases, and 10 bases separated the two germline ends. In germline, CDR1 is SEHNR, CDR2 FQNEAQ (reference sequence). The CDR3 reads CASSLGPLEQYF. DNA for the CDR3: TGTGCCAGCAGCTTGGGCCCCCTTGAGCAGTACTTC.

This clonotype was recorded a few times. The rearrangement uses TRBV5-1 and TRBJ1-1; 9 nucleotides agree with TRBD1. In germline, CDR1 is SGHRS, CDR2 YFSETQ. The junction had 10 bases not matched to a gene; V was cut back by 4 bases and J by 0 bases. The length of the CDR3 is 17 residues. CDR3 sequence (DNA): TGCGCCAGCAGCCCTGGGACAGGGATACTTATGAACACTGAAGCTTTCTTT. Its protein is CASSPGTGILMNTEAFF.

This clonotype showed up just a few times. The V gene is TRBV3-1, the J gene TRBJ1-5; D unresolved. The CDR3 has 13 amino acids. Germline-derived CDR1 and CDR2 are LGHDT and YNNKEL (reference sequence). Trimming stripped 2 bases from V and 7 bases from J, with 9 bases between. CDR3 DNA: TGTGCCAGCAGCCAAAATACAAAGCAGCCCCAGCATTTT. Encoded protein: CASSQNTKQPQHF.

This clonotype appeared a few times. The genes are TRBV5-4 and TRBJ1-2, with no clear D. There are 15 residues in the CDR3. The V and J ends lost 2 bases and 0 bases respectively, with 11 bases between them. From germline, CDR1 is SGHNT and CDR2 YYREEE (reference sequence). CDR3 nucleotide sequence: TGTGCCAGCAGCTTTGAAAGGCCAGCTAACTATGGCTACACCTTC. This gives the protein CASSFERPANYGYTF.

This clonotype was seen more than once but under ten times. The rearrangement joins TRBV11-2 to TRBJ2-7; D is perhaps TRBD2 (6 bases). This CDR3 comprises 13 residues. V lost 8 bases to trimming and J lost 6 bases, with 17 bases between them. Per germline, CDR1 SGHAT and CDR2 FQNNGV. The CDR3 sequence: CASGVAGPPEQYF. The CDR3 nucleotides are TGTGCCAGCGGTGTCGCGGGACCCCCCGAGCAGTACTTC.

In its sample, this clonotype was seen a few times. This sequence joins TRBV12-3 or TRBV12-4 and TRBJ1-2; 7 nucleotides line up with TRBD1. The CDR3 extends over 17 amino acids. V lost 3 bases and J lost 3; bases outside the gene matches: 13. CDR3 sequence: CASSLIRAGGWDYGYTF. In DNA, the CDR3 is TGTGCCAGCAGTTTGATCCGGGCAGGGGGGTGGGACTATGGCTACACCTTC.

This chain links TRBV12-3 or TRBV12-4 with TRBJ1-2; 10 bases map to TRBD1. The CDR3 loop spans 14 amino acids. V lost 6 bases, J lost 6 bases, and 7 bases stayed unmatched. For the CDR3, the DNA is TGTGCCAGCAGCCGGGACAGGGGTAGGGATGGCTACACCTTC. Its translation: CASSRDRGRDGYTF.

This chain uses TRBV27 with TRBJ2-1; 14 nucleotides agree with TRBD2. V trimming: 6 bases; J trimming: 3 bases; junction bases outside the gene matches: 4. Per the germline V gene, CDR1 is MNHEY and CDR2 is SMNVEV (reference sequence). This CDR3 has 16 residues. CDR3 residues: CASRRLAGGSYNEQFF. Here the CDR3 DNA reads TGTGCCAGCAGGAGACTAGCGGGAGGGAGCTACAATGAGCAGTTCTTC.

The sample holds a few counts of this clonotype. V usage is TRBV25-1 and J usage is TRBJ2-3; the D is unclear. This CDR3 spans 12 amino acids. V was cut by 6 bases and J by 0 bases, with 4 bases left in between. CDR1 MGHDK and CDR2 SYGVNS come from the germline V gene. Here the CDR3 reads CASRDSTDTQYF. In nucleotides, the CDR3 is TGTGCCAGCAGAGACAGCACAGATACGCAGTATTTT.

This clonotype was recorded a few times. The V and J genes are TRBV12-3 or TRBV12-4 and TRBJ2-7; tentative D call: TRBD1 (5 bases). V shed 3 bases and J shed 6 bases, with 9 bases lying between them. This CDR3 contains 12 residues. CDR3 amino acids: CASSFQGSEQYF. The CDR3 region has the DNA TGTGCCAGCAGTTTTCAGGGTAGCGAGCAGTACTTC.

This clonotype has more than one count but fewer than ten. The chain uses TRBV21-1 and TRBJ2-7; TRBD1 was called by the table and not checked on the DNA. TRBV21-1 is tagged as a pseudogene. This CDR3 region has 13 residues. The chain's CDR3 is CASTRRTRYEQYF. The CDR3 coding sequence is TGTGCCAGCACCCGGAGAACGCGCTACGAGCAGTACTTC.